This TCR beta chain emerged from a study of T cell changes during pregnancy in multiple sclerosis. V was clipped by 1 base and J by 0 bases, with 9 bases between them. Germline CDR1 SGHAT, CDR2 FQNNGV. The CDR3 extends over 15 amino acids. This clone was observed once. TCRdb's table, derived via immunoSEQ multiplex PCR, lists solely in-frame clones and lacks some. Counted here are roughly 48,000 clones, 85% to 95% occurring once; the ten biggest clones make up 5.5% to 6%. The receptor was derived from a female donor with multiple sclerosis, enrolled in a pregnancy study. The sequencing used CD8+ T cells from peripheral blood mononuclear cells, collected in the first trimester of pregnancy. The J gene is TRBJ1-1, the V gene TRBV11-2; unclear D gene. Here the CDR3 reads CASSLGSTLNTEAFF. The DNA of the CDR3 is TGTGCCAGCAGCTTAGGAAGCACTTTGAACACTGAAGCTTTCTTT.